Below, 11 T cell receptor beta chains from the same sample are listed, as sequenced in a study of regulatory T cells in long-lasting Graves disease. Building the TCR beta libraries relied on iRepertoire HTBI primers, and CDR3 regions underwent Arm-PCR. TCRdb passed the multiplex PCR reads through MiXCR, listing each CDR3 protein once. The sample contains about 400,000 distinct CDR3 sequences, about 15% of which appear only once. Time point described: newly diagnosed GD, antithyroid drugs for less than 3 months. TCR sequences were obtained from RNA taken from PBMCs. This same sample was also taken into another study, of T cells in Graves' hyperthyroidism and ophthalmopathy.

The sample was peripheral blood mononuclear cells (PBMCs), taken at new diagnosis, from a patient treated with antithyroid drugs. Receptors originate from a woman aged 40 to 55 with Graves disease.

This clonotype was detected a few times. The V and J genes are TRBV6-2 or TRBV6-3 and TRBJ1-5, with D possibly TRBD1 on 5 matching bases. The germline gives CDR1 MNHEY, CDR2 SVGEGT. The CDR3 totals 14 residues. V lost 7 bases to trimming and J lost 5 bases, with 15 bases between them. The DNA for the CDR3 is TGTGCCAGCACGGGCCGATCGGGGGATCAGCCCCAGCATTTT. This sequence encodes CASTGRSGDQPQHF.

This clonotype was seen at least ten times. The V and J genes are TRBV3-1 and TRBJ2-6; no reliable D call. The CDR3 sequence is 14 residues long. Between the trimmed V and J ends, which lost 1 base and 4 bases, there was a span of 5 bases. Germline values: CDR1 LGHDT, CDR2 YNNKEL (reference sequence). The CDR3 region is CASSQAWGANVLTF. DNA of the CDR3: TGTGCCAGCAGCCAAGCTTGGGGGGCCAACGTCCTGACTTTC. Supplemented by reference TRBV3-1 and TRBJ2-6, the full variable domain reads DTAVSQTPKYLVTQMGNDKSIKCEQNLGHDTMYWYKQDSKKFLKIMFSYNNKELIINETVPNRFSPKSPDKAHLNLHINSLELGDSAVYFCASSQAWGANVLTFGAGSRLTVL.

The table lists this clonotype with many counts. V usage is TRBV2 and J usage is TRBJ2-3, with D unresolved. The CDR3 is 14 residues long. V was pared by 5 bases and J by 0 bases, with 9 bases between. Germline-derived CDR1 and CDR2 are SNHLY and FYNNEI. The CDR3 region is CASSPTTSTDTQYF. Written as DNA, the CDR3 is TGTGCCAGCAGTCCCACTACTAGCACAGATACGCAGTATTTT.

This clonotype was recorded many times. The chain combines TRBV12-3 or TRBV12-4 with TRBJ1-5, with D tentatively TRBD1 (5 bases). V dropped 6 bases and J dropped 4 bases, with 10 bases sitting between them. The CDR3 contains 13 residues. CDR3 residues: CASSSQANQPQHF. The CDR3 DNA reads TGTGCCAGCAGCTCACAGGCTAATCAGCCCCAGCATTTT.

This clonotype showed up many times. V is TRBV12-5 and J is TRBJ2-1; 10 bases are a match to TRBD2. Germline V lookup: CDR1 LGHNT, CDR2 FRNRAP. This CDR3 is built from 15 residues. The V segment lost 0 bases and the J segment 5 bases; nucleotides outside the gene matches: 1. CDR3 protein: CASGLVLAGHNEQFF. CDR3 DNA: TGTGCTAGTGGTTTGGTACTAGCGGGACACAATGAGCAGTTCTTC.

There are a few counts of this clonotype. The V call is TRBV20-1, the J call TRBJ2-1; perhaps TRBD2 as D (6 bases). The germline V gene has CDR1 DFQATT and CDR2 SNEGSKA (reference sequence). V lost 3 bases to trimming and J lost 1 base, with 13 bases between them. The CDR3 has 15 amino acids. CDR3 sequence reads: CSASRTGSSYNEQFF. In DNA form, the CDR3 reads TGCAGTGCTAGTCGTACCGGGAGTTCCTACAATGAGCAGTTCTTC.

This clonotype was detected many times. V and J are TRBV7-9 and TRBJ2-2; no reliable D call. Germline loops: CDR1 SEHNR, CDR2 FQNEAQ (reference sequence). The V gene lost 3 bases and the J gene lost 0 bases, with 5 bases spanning the gap. The CDR3 is 14 amino acids. The CDR3 reads CASSFFANTGELFF. The CDR3 region has the DNA TGTGCCAGCAGCTTTTTCGCGAACACCGGGGAGCTGTTTTTT.

This clonotype occurred many times. This chain joins TRBV19 and TRBJ1-3; tentatively, D is TRBD1 (5 bases). Germline V gives CDR1 LNHDA, CDR2 SQIVND (reference sequence). CDR3 size: 16 residues. V was trimmed by 3 bases and J by 3 bases, leaving 15 bases between them. The DNA for the CDR3 is TGTGCCAGTAGTATTGTGGCAGGGTCGGTTGGAAACACCATATATTTT. Protein: CASSIVAGSVGNTIYF.

This clonotype showed up many times. CDR3 DNA sequence: TGTGCCTGGCACTACAGGGGGCTAGACACCGGGGAGCTGTTTTTT. Amino acids: CAWHYRGLDTGELFF. The chain uses TRBV30 and TRBJ2-2, with 9 bases that match TRBD1. With V trimmed by 5 bases and J by 3 bases, 7 bases remained unmatched. Germline CDR1 GTSNPN, CDR2 SVGIG (reference sequence). This CDR3 spans 15 amino acids.

This clonotype was recorded many times. The V gene is TRBV7-8, the J gene TRBJ2-1, with D unclear. The CDR3 loop spans 12 amino acids. V lost 6 bases to trimming and J lost 5 bases, with 8 bases between them. Germline V CDR1 and CDR2: SGHVS, FQNEAQ. The CDR3 reads CASRGNHNEQFF. The CDR3 nucleotides are TGTGCCAGCAGAGGGAACCACAATGAGCAGTTCTTC. The full variable domain, in which reference TRBV7-8 and TRBJ2-1 provide the parts outside the CDR3, is GAGVSQSPRYKVAKRGQDVALRCDPISGHVSLFWYQQALGQGPEFLTYFQNEAQLDKSGLPSDRFFAERPEGSVSTLKIQRTQQEDSAVYLCASRGNHNEQFFGPGTRLTVL.

This sequence joins TRBV28 and TRBJ2-6; possible D gene TRBD2, 7 bases. Germline assignment: CDR1 MDHEN and CDR2 SYDVKM. V lost 5 bases and J lost 4, with 9 bases in between. This CDR3 comprises 14 residues. This CDR3 reads CASSGGAGANVLTF. The CDR3 region has the DNA TGTGCCAGCAGTGGGGGGGCCGGGGCCAACGTCCTGACTTTC.